The T cell receptor beta chain described here comes from a study of shared clonotypes between healthy human individuals. Overall study: Three CD4 naive, three CD4 memory, two CD8 naive and one CD8 memory plate were used per donor. Study-wide results and caveats: An anticipated effect of sequencing depth on clonotype sharing among donors was recognized.

TCRdb keeps only in-frame clones here, not all; method: immunoSEQ multiplex PCR. The sample yields just over 2,000,000 clones, approximately 95% seen once. Adult Caucasians living in Nashville, Tennessee made up all of the donors. CD45RA-negative memory and CD45RA+ naive subsets were split from the CD4+ cells. Comments on this clone: Its antigen is currently unknown.

CDR1 SGHRS and CDR2 YFSETQ come from the germline V gene. The CDR3 is 14 residues long. With 6 bases clipped from V and 0 bases from J, the junction kept 5 bases outside the gene matches. Sequences were obtained from naive CD4+ T cells sorted from blood. Sample subset: CD45RA+ positively selected. This chain joins TRBV5-1 and TRBJ1-1; 7 nucleotides match TRBD1. This clonotype was sampled from a man aged 18 to 35 in good health. The DNA of the CDR3 is TGCGCCAGCACCCCGACAGGGTTGAACACTGAAGCTTTCTTT. As protein: CASTPTGLNTEAFF.